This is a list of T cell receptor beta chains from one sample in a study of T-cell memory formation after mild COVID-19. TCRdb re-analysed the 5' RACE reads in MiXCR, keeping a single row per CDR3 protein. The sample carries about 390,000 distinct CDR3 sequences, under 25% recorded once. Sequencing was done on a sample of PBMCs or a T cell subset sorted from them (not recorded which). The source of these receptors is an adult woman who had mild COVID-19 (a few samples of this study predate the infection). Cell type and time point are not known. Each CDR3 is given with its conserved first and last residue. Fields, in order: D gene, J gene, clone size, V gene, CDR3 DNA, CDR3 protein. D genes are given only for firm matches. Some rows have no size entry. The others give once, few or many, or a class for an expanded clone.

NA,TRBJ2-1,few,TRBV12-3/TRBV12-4,TGTGCCAGCGCGCAGGGAGGCTACAATGAGCAGTTCTTC,CASAQGGYNEQFF
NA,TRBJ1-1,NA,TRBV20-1,TGCAGTGGACGGAAAAACACTGAAGCTTTCTTT,CSGRKNTEAFF
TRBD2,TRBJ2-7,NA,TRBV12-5,TGTGCTAGTGGTGCCGCGGGGGGATCCTACGAGCAGTACTTC,CASGAAGGSYEQYF
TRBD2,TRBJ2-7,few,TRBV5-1,TGCGCCAGCAGCTGGGGACTACCCTCCTACGAGCAGTACTTC,CASSWGLPSYEQYF
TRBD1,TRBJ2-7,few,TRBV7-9,TGTGCCAGCAGCTCGCGACAGGGGCCCTACGAGCAGTACTTC,CASSSRQGPYEQYF
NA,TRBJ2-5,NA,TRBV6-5,TGTGCCGCGGGAGGCAGGGGGGAGGAGACCCAGTACTTC,CAAGGRGEETQYF
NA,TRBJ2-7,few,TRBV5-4,TGTGCCAGCAGCTCCCCCCGGTTCGAGCAGTACTTC,CASSSPRFEQYF
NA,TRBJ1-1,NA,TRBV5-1,TGCGCCAGCAGCAGCGGGCCATACACTGAAGCTTTCTTT,CASSSGPYTEAFF
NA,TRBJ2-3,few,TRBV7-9,TGTGCCAGCAACCGGGACCCCCAGGGAGATACGCAGTATTTT,CASNRDPQGDTQYF
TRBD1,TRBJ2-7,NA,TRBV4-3,TGCGCCAGCAGCCAAGATGTCGGGACAGGGACCTACGAGCAGTACTTC,CASSQDVGTGTYEQYF
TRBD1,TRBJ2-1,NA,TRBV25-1,TGTGCCAGCAGTGTCCGGGACAGGATTAATGAGCAGTTCTTC,CASSVRDRINEQFF
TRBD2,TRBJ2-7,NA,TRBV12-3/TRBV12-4,TGTGCCAGCAGCCCCAGCGGGGCCATTTCCGAGCAGTACTTC,CASSPSGAISEQYF
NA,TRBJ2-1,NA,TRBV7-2,TGTGCCAGCAGCTCGGGACTTGGCGCCGTTGAGCAGTTCTTC,CASSSGLGAVEQFF
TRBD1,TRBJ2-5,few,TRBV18,TGTGCCAGCTCACCCGGGAGACAGGGGAAGACCCAGTACTTC,CASSPGRQGKTQYF
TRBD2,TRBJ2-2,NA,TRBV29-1,TGCAGCGCCGAGGGACTAGCGGGAGCTAACACCGGGGAGCTGTTTTTT,CSAEGLAGANTGELFF
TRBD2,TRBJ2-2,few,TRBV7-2,TGTGCCAGCAGGACGGGGGGATTCACCGGGGAGCTGTTTTTT,CASRTGGFTGELFF
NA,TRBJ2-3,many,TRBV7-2,TGTGCCAGCTGCCAGGGACTCCCCACAGATACGCAGTATTTT,CASCQGLPTDTQYF
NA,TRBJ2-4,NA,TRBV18,TGTGCCAGCTCACCAGGCGGGAACACAAAAAACATTCAGTACTTC,CASSPGGNTKNIQYF
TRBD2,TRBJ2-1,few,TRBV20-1,TGCAGTGCAAAAGGACTAGCGGGGGCCTACAATGAGCAGTTCTTC,CSAKGLAGAYNEQFF
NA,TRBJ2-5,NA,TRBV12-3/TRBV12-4,TGTGCCAGCACCGAGGGGGTTCAGGAGACCCAGTACTTC,CASTEGVQETQYF
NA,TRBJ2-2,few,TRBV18,TGTGCCAGCTCACCACCGGGTGTCACCGGGGAGCTGTTTTTT,CASSPPGVTGELFF
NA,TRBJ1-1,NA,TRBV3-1,TGTGCCAGCAGCCCGCGGATACTAACAATGAACACTGAAGCTTTCTTT,CASSPRILTMNTEAFF
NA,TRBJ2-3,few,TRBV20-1,TGCAGTGCCTGGAAGGTGGGGGGCCTCGGGGATACGCAGTATTTT,CSAWKVGGLGDTQYF
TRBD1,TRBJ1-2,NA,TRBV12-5,TGTGCTAGTGCCACTACGACAGGGCTCTATGGCTACACCTTC,CASATTTGLYGYTF
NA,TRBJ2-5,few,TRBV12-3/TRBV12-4,TGTGCCAGCAGTTTCCCTAATTTTGAGGGCCAGTACTTC,CASSFPNFEGQYF
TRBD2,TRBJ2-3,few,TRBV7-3,TGTGCCAGCAGCCCGATTGGTGCGGGGGGGTTAGATACGCAGTATTTT,CASSPIGAGGLDTQYF
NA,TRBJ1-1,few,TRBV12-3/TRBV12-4,TGTGCCAGCAGTGTCCGATGGAACACTGAAGCTTTCTTT,CASSVRWNTEAFF
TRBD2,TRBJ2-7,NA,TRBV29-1,TGCAGCGTTGAAGCTCCGACTAGCGGGAGCCATAAGTACGAGCAGTACTTC,CSVEAPTSGSHKYEQYF
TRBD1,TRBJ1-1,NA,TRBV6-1,TGTGCCAGCATCCTGACAGGGGACACTGAAGCTTTCTTT,CASILTGDTEAFF
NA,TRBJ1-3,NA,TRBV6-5,TGTGCCAGCATGCAAAGGAGTTCTGGAAACACCATATATTTT,CASMQRSSGNTIYF
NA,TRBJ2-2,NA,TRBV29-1,TGCAGCGTTGCATCGGGGGCAGGATCCGGGGAGCTGTTTTTT,CSVASGAGSGELFF
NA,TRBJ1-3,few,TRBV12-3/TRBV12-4,TGTGCCAGCAGCCTGGCCCAGGCCGGAAACACCATATATTTT,CASSLAQAGNTIYF
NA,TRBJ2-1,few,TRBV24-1,TGTGCCACCAGTGACGGGCGGGATGGGAATGAGCAGTTCTTC,CATSDGRDGNEQFF
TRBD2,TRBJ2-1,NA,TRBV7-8,TGTGCCAGCAGCTTAAGACTAGCGGGGGGGCCGAGCTCCTACAATGAGCAGTTCTTC,CASSLRLAGGPSSYNEQFF
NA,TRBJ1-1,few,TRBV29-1,TGCAGCGCTTTATCGGGGAACACTGAAGCTTTCTTT,CSALSGNTEAFF
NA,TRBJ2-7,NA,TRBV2,TGTGCCATACGAAGGGGCTACGAGCAGTACTTC,CAIRRGYEQYF
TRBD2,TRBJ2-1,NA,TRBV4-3,TGCGCCAGCAGCCAAGTGTGGCGGGGGAGGGATGAGCAGTTCTTC,CASSQVWRGRDEQFF
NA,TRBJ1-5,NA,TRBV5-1,TGCGCCAGCAGCTTGGCGGGAAGGGGCAATCAGCCCCAGCATTTT,CASSLAGRGNQPQHF
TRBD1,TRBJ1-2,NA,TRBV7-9,TGTGCCAGCAGCTTACGGGACAGGGATATTTATGGCTACACCTTC,CASSLRDRDIYGYTF
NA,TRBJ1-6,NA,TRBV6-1,TGTGCCAGCAGTTCCGTACAGGGTGATAATTCACCCCTCCACTTT,CASSSVQGDNSPLHF
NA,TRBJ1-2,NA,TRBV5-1,TGCGCCAGCAGCACAACGACGTTCTATGGCTACACCTTC,CASSTTTFYGYTF
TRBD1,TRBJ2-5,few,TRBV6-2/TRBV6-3,TGTGCCAGCAGCCGACAGGGGGATTTTCTGGAGACCCAGTACTTC,CASSRQGDFLETQYF
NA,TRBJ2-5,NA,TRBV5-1,TGCGCCAGCAGCCCGGAGAGACAGGGAGGGACCCAGTACTTC,CASSPERQGGTQYF
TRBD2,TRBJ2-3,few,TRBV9,TGTGCCAGCAGCGTATCGTCGGTCGGCGGGAGCACGCAGTATTTT,CASSVSSVGGSTQYF
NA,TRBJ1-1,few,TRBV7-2,TGTGCCAGCAGCTTAAAGGTGGGGGGCACTGAAGCTTTCTTT,CASSLKVGGTEAFF
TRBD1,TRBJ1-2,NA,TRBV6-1,TGTGCCAGCAAATCGACAGGGGGGTATGGCTACACCTTC,CASKSTGGYGYTF
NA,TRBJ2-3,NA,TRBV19,TGTGCCAGCGGGGAAAGGAAGCAGTATTTT,CASGERKQYF
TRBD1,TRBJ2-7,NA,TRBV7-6,TGTGCCAGCAGTAAGGACAGGGGCCTCTACGAGCAGTACTTC,CASSKDRGLYEQYF
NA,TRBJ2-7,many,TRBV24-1,TGTGCCACCAGTGATGGAGGAGGCTACGAGCAGTACTTC,CATSDGGGYEQYF
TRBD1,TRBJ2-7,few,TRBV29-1,TGCAGCGTTTACGGGACAGGGGTCCACGAGCAGTACTTC,CSVYGTGVHEQYF
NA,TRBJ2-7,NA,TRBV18,TGTGCCAGCTCACCGAACAGATACGAGCAGTACTTC,CASSPNRYEQYF
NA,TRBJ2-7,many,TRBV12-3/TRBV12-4,TGTGCCAGCAGTTTAACGAAACTGACAGGTCCCACCTACGAGCAGTACTTC,CASSLTKLTGPTYEQYF